This T cell receptor beta chain was identified during a study of beta chain features in type 1 diabetes. Study outcomes and limitations: The influence of HLA type on TCRB rearrangement stayed undetermined.

Trimming cost V 5 bases and J 6 bases; bases outside gene matches: 16. The CDR3 sequence is 17 residues long. In germline, CDR1 is SEHNR, CDR2 FQNEAQ (reference sequence). A note on this clone: Antigen unknown.

The authors reverse transcribed all of the isolated RNA, so sequencing captured expressed TCRB transcripts. Repertoires were generated with immunoSEQ multiplex PCR, while TCRdb's copy carries only in-frame clones and drops some. The sample yields 130,000 to 150,000 clones, nearly 50% seen once. Sequenced material: Tregs from blood. The chain uses TRBV7-9 and TRBJ1-1, with 9 bases matching TRBD1. The sequence came from a young man in good health. DNA for the CDR3: TGTGCCAGCAGCGCGGTCGGGACAGGGATTGAAGGCGCTGAAGCTTTCTTT. Its protein product is CASSAVGTGIEGAEAFF.